These 24 T cell receptor beta chains were sequenced from one sample in a study of shared clonotypes between healthy human individuals. The naive CD8 population came from CD45RO-negative cells selected for CCR7, without terminally differentiated effector memory CD45RA+ cells. TCRdb's copy holds only in-frame clones and misses some; the assay was immunoSEQ multiplex PCR. The sample lists 2 million to 2.5 million clones; around 96% were seen once. The sequencing input was naive CD8+ T cells sorted from blood. The receptors were sampled from a man aged 18 to 29 in good health.

The chain joins TRBV9 to TRBJ2-7, with 8 bases lining up with TRBD2. The V gene end was trimmed by 0 bases and the J gene end by 1 base; junction bases not matched to a gene: 3. CDR3 length: 15 amino acids. Germline CDR1 and CDR2: SGDLS and YYNGEE. The CDR3 region is CASSVEAGVSYEQYF. The CDR3 DNA sequence: TGTGCCAGCAGCGTAGAAGCGGGAGTATCCTACGAGCAGTACTTC.

The DNA of the CDR3 is TGTGCCAGCACCTCCGGGATGGGCAATCAGCCCCAGCATTTT. This gives the protein CASTSGMGNQPQHF. The chain employs TRBV27 and TRBJ1-5; D is undetermined. The CDR3 spans 14 residues. The germline CDR1 and CDR2 sequences are MNHEY and SMNVEV (reference sequence). V was clipped by 7 bases and J by 2 bases, with 12 bases between them.

The rearrangement joins TRBV15 to TRBJ1-1, with a weak D call TRBD1 (6 bases). Trimming took off 0 bases at V and 4 bases at J, with 12 bases between the two ends. This CDR3 is built from 15 residues. The germline gives CDR1 LNHNV, CDR2 YYDKDF (reference sequence). The CDR3 is CATSREIWDTTEAFF. Here the CDR3 DNA reads TGTGCCACCAGCAGAGAAATTTGGGACACCACTGAAGCTTTCTTT.

V and J are TRBV2 and TRBJ2-3; TRBD1 matches 7 bases. The CDR3 covers 15 residues. After removal of 1 base from V and 0 bases from J, the junction contained 1 base not matched to a gene. Germline V CDR1 and CDR2: SNHLY, FYNNEI. CDR3 coding DNA: TGTGCCAGCAGTGAAGACAGGGGCAGCACAGATACGCAGTATTTT. As protein: CASSEDRGSTDTQYF.

The J gene is TRBJ2-1, the V gene TRBV11-3, with TRBD1 matching 11 bases. Losses at the gene ends were 5 bases for V and 8 bases for J; bases not matched to a gene: 2. Germline assignment: CDR1 SGHNT and CDR2 YENEEA. The CDR3 covers 13 residues. The CDR3 coding sequence is TGTGCCAGCAGCGCGGGACAGGGGGATGAGCAGTTCTTC. Translation: CASSAGQGDEQFF. Combining the CDR3 with reference TRBV11-3 and TRBJ2-1 gives the whole variable domain EAGVVQSPRYKIIEKKQPVAFWCNPISGHNTLYWYLQNLGQGPELLIRYENEEAVDDSQLPKDRFSAERLKGVDSTLKIQPAELGDSAVYLCASSAGQGDEQFFGPGTRLTVL.

The chain links TRBV25-1 to TRBJ2-2; weak D call: TRBD1 (6 bases). Trimming cost V 2 bases and J 3 bases, with 13 bases left between them. Germline V gene sequence: CDR1 MGHDK, CDR2 SYGVNS. The CDR3 length is 16 residues. The CDR3 region has the DNA TGTGCCAGCAGTGAAGGGGGCAGAACTTACACCGGGGAGCTGTTTTTT. This sequence encodes CASSEGGRTYTGELFF.

The chain joins TRBV4-1 to TRBJ2-3; the D is unclear. Trimming left V 3 bases short and J 5 bases short, with 9 bases between. Germline CDR1 and CDR2: MGHRA and YSYEKL. The CDR3 spans 13 residues. The CDR3 DNA reads as TGCGCCAGCAGCCAGATGAGAGGAGATACGCAGTATTTT. It codes for CASSQMRGDTQYF.

This clone was detected once. The chain links TRBV6-1 to TRBJ1-2, with 7 bases fitting TRBD1. The CDR3 contains 16 residues. CDR1 MNHNS and CDR2 SASEGT come from the germline V gene. V shed 1 base, J shed 5 bases, and the junction held 10 bases outside the gene matches. Written as DNA, the CDR3 is TGTGCCAGCAGTGAAGTCTACCCGGGACAGTGGTATGGCTACACCTTC. Protein product: CASSEVYPGQWYGYTF.

This clone showed up just once. The same CDR3 arises from other DNA sequences in this sample as well. This rearrangement joins TRBV27 to TRBJ2-1, with 7 bases fitting TRBD1. After removal of 4 bases from V and 3 bases from J, the junction contained 3 bases not matched to a gene. CDR3 length equals 14 residues. CDR1 is MNHEY and CDR2 is SMNVEV in the germline V gene (reference sequence). The CDR3 DNA is TGTGCCAGCAGTTCGGACAGGAGCTACAATGAGCAGTTCTTC. Translation: CASSSDRSYNEQFF.

This clone was found once. The chain combines TRBV11-3 with TRBJ2-7; 7 nucleotides align to TRBD2. The germline CDR1 and CDR2 sequences are SGHNT and YENEEA. V lost 5 bases to trimming and J lost 4 bases; unmatched junction nucleotides: 8. This CDR3 has 14 residues. The CDR3 nucleotides read TGTGCCAGCAGCCCGGGGAGGGAGACTTACGAGCAGTACTTC. It translates to CASSPGRETYEQYF.

The chain has TRBV5-4 and TRBJ2-7; 11 positions agree with TRBD2. This CDR3 contains 13 residues. Germline trimming cut 4 bases from V and 4 bases from J; bases unmatched to any gene: 1. Germline V gives CDR1 SGHNT, CDR2 YYREEE (reference sequence). The DNA for the CDR3 is TGTGCCAGCAGCGTAGCGGGGGGGTACGAGCAGTACTTC. Protein sequence: CASSVAGGYEQYF.

J is TRBJ2-7 and V is TRBV29-1, with TRBD1 identical over 7 bases. This CDR3 region has 13 residues. Germline CDR1 reads SQVTM; CDR2 reads ANQGSEA. Trimming removed 4 bases from V and 3 bases from J; junction bases left unmatched: 6. For the CDR3, the DNA is TGCAGCGTTGGACAGGGAAATGTCTACGAGCAGTACTTC. Its translation is CSVGQGNVYEQYF.

The chain employs TRBV4-3 and TRBJ1-2, with 7 bases fitting TRBD1. The CDR3 is 14 amino acids. Germline CDR1 LGHNA, CDR2 YSLEER. V gave up 0 bases and J gave up 7 bases; unmatched junction bases: 5. The CDR3 loop is CASSQDGSGGGYTF. CDR3 coding DNA: TGCGCCAGCAGCCAAGATGGATCAGGGGGTGGCTACACCTTC.

The CDR3 sequence is CASSYGGGLSYEQYF. CDR3 coding DNA: TGTGCCAGCAGTTATGGCGGGGGCCTCTCCTACGAGCAGTACTTC. The chain combines TRBV6-6 with TRBJ2-7; TRBD2 might be the D (7 bases). CDR3 length: 15 amino acids. Trimming stripped 3 bases from V and 0 bases from J, with 12 bases between. CDR1 and CDR2 (germline): MNHNY, SVGAGI (reference sequence).

This rearrangement joins TRBV30 to TRBJ2-2; weak D call: TRBD1 (5 bases). This CDR3 is built from 14 residues. Germline V gives CDR1 GTSNPN, CDR2 SVGIG (reference sequence). The V and J ends lost 2 bases and 6 bases respectively, with 13 bases between them. The CDR3 reads CAWSTGSIPGELFF. Here the CDR3 DNA reads TGTGCCTGGAGTACAGGTTCAATTCCCGGGGAGCTGTTTTTT.

This rearrangement joins TRBV7-2 to TRBJ2-7; 8 positions match TRBD1. CDR3 size: 16 residues. CDR1 and CDR2 (germline): SGHTA, FQGNSA. Germline trimming cut 0 bases from V and 2 bases from J; bases unmatched to any gene: 6. CDR3 in amino acids: CASSLAGQGQAYEQYF. CDR3 DNA sequence: TGTGCCAGCAGCTTAGCTGGACAGGGACAGGCCTACGAGCAGTACTTC.

The V and J genes are TRBV5-6 and TRBJ1-6, with D unclear. Germline V gene data show CDR1 as SGHDT and CDR2 as YYEEEE. The CDR3 is 12 amino acids. Trimming pared 7 bases from V and 9 bases from J, leaving 11 bases between. The CDR3 here is CASLIGGSPLHF. CDR3 sequence (DNA): TGTGCCAGCCTTATCGGCGGTTCACCCCTCCACTTT.

V is TRBV9 and J is TRBJ2-1; D assignment may be TRBD1 or TRBD2 (5 bases each). In germline, CDR1 is SGDLS, CDR2 YYNGEE. The CDR3 sequence is 15 residues long. Trimming took 2 bases from V and 8 from J, leaving 17 bases between them. The CDR3 protein is CASSVGLGMGDEQFF. The CDR3 DNA sequence: TGTGCCAGCAGCGTCGGACTCGGAATGGGGGATGAGCAGTTCTTC.

This clone came up a few times. Other nucleotide sequences in the sample specify the same CDR3. The chain employs TRBV5-1 and TRBJ1-1; D call uncertain. Trimming pared 0 bases from V and 5 bases from J, leaving 5 bases between. This CDR3 is 12 amino acids long. Germline-derived CDR1 and CDR2 are SGHRS and YFSETQ. The CDR3 is CASSLVGTEAFF. The CDR3 DNA is TGCGCCAGCAGCTTGGTGGGGACTGAAGCTTTCTTT. Looking up the rest from reference TRBV5-1 and TRBJ1-1 gives the full variable domain: KAGVTQTPRYLIKTRGQQVTLSCSPISGHRSVSWYQQTPGQGLQFLFEYFSETQRNKGNFPGRFSGRQFSNSRSEMNVSTLELGDSALYLCASSLVGTEAFFGQGTRLTVV.

With regard to this clone: The same CDR3 arises from other DNA sequences in this sample as well. The V call is TRBV4-1, the J call TRBJ2-1; no clear D gene. The germline gives CDR1 MGHRA, CDR2 YSYEKL. CDR3 length equals 11 residues. V lost 3 bases and J 7 bases, leaving 4 bases between the germline ends. DNA of the CDR3: TGCGCCAGCAGCCAGGGAAATGAGCAGTTCTTC. Translating gives CASSQGNEQFF.

This clone showed up just once. The chain joins TRBV13 to TRBJ1-2, with TRBD1 identical over 7 bases. CDR3 size: 15 residues. Germline trimming cut 5 bases from V and 0 bases from J; bases unmatched to any gene: 6. Germline CDR1 is PRHDT and CDR2 is FYEKMQ (reference sequence). The DNA of the CDR3 is TGTGCCAGCAGCCCACGGACAGGAGCTAACTATGGCTACACCTTC. Translated: CASSPRTGANYGYTF.

This chain connects TRBV5-1 to TRBJ2-3; D ambiguous. With 4 bases removed from V and 6 bases from J, the gap between germline ends came to 21 bases. This CDR3 has 16 residues. Germline lookup yields CDR1 SGHRS and CDR2 YFSETQ. CDR3 sequence: CASSLLYGGLSDTQYF. In DNA, the CDR3 is TGCGCCAGCAGCCTCCTCTATGGCGGCCTCTCGGATACGCAGTATTTT.

This chain links TRBV6-1 with TRBJ2-5; TRBD2 aligns across 10 bases. Germline V gives CDR1 MNHNS, CDR2 SASEGT. The CDR3 extends over 15 amino acids. V dropped 2 bases and J dropped 7; count of bases not matched to a gene: 7. The CDR3 region is CASSELSGRAGTQYF. The CDR3 nucleotides read TGTGCCAGCAGTGAACTGAGCGGGAGGGCCGGGACCCAGTACTTC.

About this clone itself: Other DNA sequences in the same sample also yield this CDR3. This chain links TRBV10-3 with TRBJ1-1; D gene uncertain. Germline V gives CDR1 ENHRY, CDR2 SYGVKD. This CDR3 has 12 residues. V dropped 6 bases and J dropped 1 base, with 6 bases sitting between them. CDR3 coding DNA: TGTGCCATCAGAACACCGAACACTGAAGCTTTCTTT. Its translation: CAIRTPNTEAFF.